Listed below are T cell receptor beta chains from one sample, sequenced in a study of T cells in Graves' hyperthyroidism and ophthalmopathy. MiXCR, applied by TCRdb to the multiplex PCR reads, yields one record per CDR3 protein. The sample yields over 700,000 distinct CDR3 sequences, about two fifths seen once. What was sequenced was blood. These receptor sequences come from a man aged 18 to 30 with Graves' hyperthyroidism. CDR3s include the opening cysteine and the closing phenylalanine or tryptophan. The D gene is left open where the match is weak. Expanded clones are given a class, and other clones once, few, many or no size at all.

CASSETTWGRRYYGYTF,TGCGCCAGCAGTGAGACAACTTGGGGCAGGAGGTACTATGGCTACACCTTC,NA,many,TRBV10-2,TRBJ1-2
CASRILQGDTEAFF,TGTGCCAGTAGGATCCTACAGGGGGACACTGAAGCTTTCTTT,TRBD1,NA,TRBV19,TRBJ1-1
CASSGFLGTNEKLFF,TGTGCCAGCAGTGGTTTCCTGGGAACTAATGAAAAACTGTTTTTT,NA,many,TRBV25-1,TRBJ1-4
CASSLDRTGLAFF,TGTGCCAGCAGCCTCGATAGGACAGGGTTAGCTTTCTTT,TRBD1,NA,TRBV5-5,TRBJ1-1
CATSEEGTGIYEQYF,TGTGCCACCAGCGAGGAAGGGACAGGTATCTACGAGCAGTACTTC,TRBD1,many,TRBV15,TRBJ2-7
CATSREGQDYEQYF,TGTGCCACCAGCAGAGAAGGACAGGATTACGAGCAGTACTTC,TRBD1,many,TRBV15,TRBJ2-7
CSVARRLANYGYTF,TGCAGCGTTGCCCGACGGTTAGCTAACTATGGCTACACCTTC,NA,many,TRBV29-1,TRBJ1-2
CAISESNTGDNQPQHF,TGTGCCATCAGTGAGTCGAATACAGGGGACAATCAGCCCCAGCATTTT,TRBD1,NA,TRBV10-3,TRBJ1-5
CASSSRQANQPQHF,TGTGCCAGCAGCTCAAGACAGGCTAATCAGCCCCAGCATTTT,NA,many,TRBV7-8,TRBJ1-5
CASSLTVDTEAFF,TGTGCCAGCAGCTTGACAGTTGACACTGAAGCTTTCTTT,NA,few,TRBV7-9,TRBJ1-1
CASARGSGQGQPQYF,TGTGCCAGCGCCCGAGGTTCGGGACAGGGACAGCCCCAGTACTTC,TRBD1,NA,TRBV2,TRBJ2-5
CSVALESTYEQYF,TGCAGCGTTGCGCTGGAATCAACCTACGAGCAGTACTTC,NA,many,TRBV29-1,TRBJ2-7
CSASRPRAAYEQYF,TGCAGTGCTAGTCGCCCGCGGGCGGCCTACGAGCAGTACTTC,NA,few,TRBV20-1,TRBJ2-7
CASSQTGTGGHGYTF,TGCGCCAGCAGCCAAACCGGGACAGGGGGACATGGCTACACCTTC,TRBD1,few,TRBV4-1,TRBJ1-2
CASSQGQGGKLFF,TGTGCCAGCAGCCAAGGACAGGGCGGGAAACTGTTTTTT,TRBD1,few,TRBV9,TRBJ1-4
CASSATRSQETQYF,TGTGCCAGCAGCGCGACTCGTAGCCAAGAGACCCAGTACTTC,NA,NA,TRBV9,TRBJ2-5
CASSVLDRVASPLHF,TGTGCCAGCAGCGTACTAGACAGGGTGGCTTCACCCCTCCACTTT,TRBD1,many,TRBV9,TRBJ1-6
CASSPVRGTEAFF,TGCGCCAGCAGCCCTGTCCGGGGTACTGAAGCTTTCTTT,NA,NA,TRBV4-1,TRBJ1-1
CASSLRDSTIDGYTF,TGTGCCAGCAGTCTCCGGGACAGCACTATTGATGGCTACACCTTC,TRBD1,few,TRBV10-3,TRBJ1-2
CGDGDFYF,TGTGGGGACGGCGACTTCTACTTC,NA,many,TRBV2,TRBJ2-7
CASQMTSASYEQYF,TGTGCCAGCCAAATGACTAGCGCCTCCTACGAGCAGTACTTC,TRBD2,NA,TRBV27,TRBJ2-7
CASSQGGITYEQYF,TGTGCCAGTAGTCAAGGGGGAATAACCTACGAGCAGTACTTC,NA,NA,TRBV19,TRBJ2-7
CSLGSYTEAFF,TGCAGTTTGGGCAGCTACACTGAAGCTTTCTTT,NA,NA,TRBV29-1,TRBJ1-1
CTSSLHGTGCTF,TGTACCAGCAGCTTACATGGTACTGGCTGCACCTTC,NA,once,TRBV7-9,TRBJ1-2
CASSLGGTSRSLWEQYF,TGTGCCAGCAGCTTAGGGGGAACTAGCCGTTCCCTCTGGGAGCAGTACTTC,NA,NA,TRBV7-2,TRBJ2-7
CASRLSDRYTGELFF,TGCGCCAGCAGATTATCGGACAGATACACCGGGGAGCTGTTTTTT,NA,few,TRBV5-1,TRBJ2-2
CASSGEAQHF,TGTGCCAGCAGCGGGGAGGCCCAGCATTTT,NA,few,TRBV6-6,TRBJ1-5
CASVRGGTGELFF,TGTGCCAGCGTACGGGGGGGCACCGGGGAGCTGTTTTTT,TRBD2,NA,TRBV12-3/TRBV12-4,TRBJ2-2
CASSLEAGNTPLHF,TGTGCCAGCAGCTTAGAGGCCGGCAATACACCCCTCCACTTT,NA,NA,TRBV7-2,TRBJ1-6
CASSLVGAGF,TGCGCCAGCAGCTTGGTAGGGGCGGGCTTC,NA,NA,TRBV5-1,TRBJ2-7
CASSPAGTGDQPQHF,TGTGCCAGCAGCCCCGCCGGGACAGGGGATCAGCCCCAGCATTTT,TRBD1,many,TRBV9,TRBJ1-5
CSAKVAGNQPQHF,TGCAGTGCTAAAGTGGCAGGGAATCAGCCCCAGCATTTT,NA,many,TRBV20-1,TRBJ1-5
CAISETGTGSSGYTF,TGTGCCATCAGCGAAACCGGGACAGGGAGCTCTGGCTACACCTTC,TRBD1,NA,TRBV10-3,TRBJ1-2
CASGLGDTEAFF,TGCGCCAGCGGCTTGGGGGACACTGAAGCTTTCTTT,NA,few,TRBV5-1,TRBJ1-1
CASSSGDGGAGLEETQYF,TGTGCCAGCAGCTCCGGCGATGGGGGTGCGGGTCTGGAAGAGACCCAGTACTTC,NA,NA,TRBV11-3,TRBJ2-5
CASSLVGNTQPQHF,TGTGCCAGCAGCTTGGTAGGGAATACCCAGCCCCAGCATTTT,NA,NA,TRBV7-2,TRBJ1-5
CASSSPTGGDFNQPQHF,TGTGCCAGTAGTAGTCCGACAGGGGGCGATTTCAATCAGCCCCAGCATTTT,TRBD1,few,TRBV19,TRBJ1-5
CSVEGGTEQYF,TGCAGCGTTGAGGGGGGAACCGAGCAGTACTTC,NA,NA,TRBV29-1,TRBJ2-7
CSARGHFSGNTIYF,TGCAGTGCTAGAGGCCACTTCTCTGGAAACACCATATATTTT,NA,few,TRBV20-1,TRBJ1-3
CASSSDRPGLSETQYF,TGTGCCAGCAGCTCCGACCGACCGGGACTGAGTGAGACCCAGTACTTC,NA,many,TRBV7-8,TRBJ2-5
CASGGTGRGAYEQYF,TGTGCCTCGGGGGGAACAGGACGGGGAGCCTACGAGCAGTACTTC,TRBD2,NA,TRBV10-3,TRBJ2-7
CASSPPPTF,TGTGCCAGCAGCCCTCCACCCACCTTC,NA,NA,TRBV6-1,TRBJ1-2
CASSYPMAYEQYF,TGTGCCAGCAGCTACCCGATGGCCTACGAGCAGTACTTC,NA,many,TRBV7-9,TRBJ2-7
CASSQEIIPTSEKLFF,TGCGCCAGCAGCCAAGAGATTATACCAACGAGTGAAAAACTGTTTTTT,NA,few,TRBV4-1,TRBJ1-4